This T cell receptor beta chain appears in the sequencing data of a study of immune cell composition in non-small cell lung cancer. General observations from the study: Dominant in vivo tumour-associated clones were not shown to share tumour-reactive sequences.

Points on this clone: Its matching antigen is unknown.

Sequencing used immunoSEQ multiplex PCR; TCRdb keeps in-frame clones, though not all of them. The data contain 2,500 to 4,000 clones, about three quarters of them singletons. The normal lung sample lay at least 3 cm, and maximally far, from the tumour. The V gene's germline CDR1 is MNHNS and CDR2 SASEGT. The CDR3 is 13 residues long. V shed 6 bases, J shed 5 bases, and the junction held 4 bases outside the gene matches. Sequenced: non-adjacent lung tissue. This receptor was obtained from a human donor with non-small cell lung cancer. The donor label of this sample is uncertain. This sequence joins TRBV6-1 and TRBJ1-1; TRBD1 matches at 9 bases. The CDR3 bases are TGTGCCAGCAGCGGGACAGGGATTACTGAAGCTTTCTTT. This gives the protein CASSGTGITEAFF.